This T cell receptor beta chain was recorded in a study of blood T cell repertoires in COVID-19. Trimming removed 5 bases at V and 4 bases at J, with 11 bases between. The CDR3 contains 13 residues. The germline V gene encodes CDR1 SEHNR and CDR2 FQNEAQ (reference sequence). The table came from immunoSEQ multiplex PCR; TCRdb's copy has only in-frame clones and leaves some out. This sample has about 150,000 clones; 65% to 90% occur once, and the top ten carry around an eighth. One Seattle source followed patients from active infection through their disease course. This chain links TRBV7-9 with TRBJ1-2, with D perhaps matching TRBD1 (6 bases). The sequence was collected from a woman aged 55 to 70 with COVID-19, enrolled during active disease. The sequencing sample was made of peripheral blood. The chain's CDR3 is CASSRQVTYGYTF. In nucleotides, the CDR3 is TGTGCCAGCAGCCGACAGGTTACCTATGGCTACACCTTC. The variable domain in full, with the rest retrieved from reference TRBV7-9 and TRBJ1-2, is DTGVSQNPRHKITKRGQNVTFRCDPISEHNRLYWYRQTLGQGPEFLTYFQNEAQLEKSRLLSDRFSAERPKGSFSTLEIQRTEQGDSAMYLCASSRQVTYGYTFGSGTRLTVV.